This T cell receptor (beta chain) originates from a study of siplizumab effects on memory and regulatory T cells. A note on this clone: Antigen: not known.

This table comes from immunoSEQ multiplex PCR, and its TCRdb copy is limited to in-frame clones, with some not included. The table shows 70,000 to 95,000 clones, with around 90% occurring only once. Whole-study results and caveats: Naive T cells seemed more diverse than memory cells and seemed major alloresponse contributors. Fewer alloreactive sequences mapped to unstimulated CD4+ memory cells under siplizumab. Suppressive capability of dividing Tregs from siplizumab cultures went unverified. The alloreactive clones that mapped to unstimulated subsets made up only a minor fraction.

CDR3 length: 14 residues. The germline CDR1 and CDR2 sequences are MGHRA and YSYEKL. J lost 3 bases, V lost 3 bases, and 3 bases had no gene match. The receptor comes from a human donor in good health. The gene calls are TRBV4-1 and TRBJ2-3; the match to TRBD2 covers 7 bases. Specimen: CD4+ T cells sorted from blood. For the CDR3, the DNA is TGCGCCAGCAGCCAGACCGGGGGGACAGATACGCAGTATTTT. Translation: CASSQTGGTDTQYF.